The source of this T cell receptor (beta chain) is a study of shared clonotypes between healthy human individuals. The protocol was immunoSEQ multiplex PCR, while the TCRdb copy is restricted to in-frame clones and leaves out a portion. The sample lists approximately 500,000 clones, almost 97% seen once, with approximately 0.06% in the top ten. Regarding the study as a whole: Sample collection involved blood only; tissue repertoires are likely different.

The investigators split CD4+ cells into a CD45RA+ naive subset and a CD45RA-negative memory subset. The CDR3 runs 15 residues. J lost 4 bases, V lost 5 bases, and 8 bases had no gene match. Germline lookup yields CDR1 MNHNY and CDR2 SVGAGI (reference sequence). As concerns this clone: Its antigen is unknown.

This clonotype was sampled from a woman younger than 45 in good health. The sequenced sample was naive CD4+ T cells sorted from blood. Subset given: CD45RA+ positively selected. The chain couples TRBV6-6 to TRBJ2-3, with 8 bases identical to TRBD2. Written as DNA, the CDR3 is TGTGCCAGCAGTCAAAGCGGGAGTCGAGCAGATACGCAGTATTTT. Residues: CASSQSGSRADTQYF.